This T cell receptor (beta chain) was observed in a study of blood T cell repertoires in COVID-19. The overall study: T cells, B-cell-depleted T cells, or PBMCs provided the cDNA or gDNA that served as material.

Germline CDR1 is SGDLS and CDR2 is YYNGEE. Trimming took 0 bases from V and 3 from J, leaving 13 bases between them. This CDR3 has 15 residues. In its sample, this clone was seen once. The data were produced by immunoSEQ multiplex PCR, yet TCRdb's version contains in-frame clones alone and is incomplete. The repertoire holds around 200,000 clones, with about 90% as singletons. The sequence came from a woman aged 50 to 65 with acute or convalescent COVID-19. V and J are TRBV9 and TRBJ2-7; D remains unclear. Sequencing was performed on peripheral blood. The DNA for the CDR3 is TGTGCCAGCAGCGTAGAAATTGAGAGCCACTACGAGCAGTACTTC. Amino acids: CASSVEIESHYEQYF.